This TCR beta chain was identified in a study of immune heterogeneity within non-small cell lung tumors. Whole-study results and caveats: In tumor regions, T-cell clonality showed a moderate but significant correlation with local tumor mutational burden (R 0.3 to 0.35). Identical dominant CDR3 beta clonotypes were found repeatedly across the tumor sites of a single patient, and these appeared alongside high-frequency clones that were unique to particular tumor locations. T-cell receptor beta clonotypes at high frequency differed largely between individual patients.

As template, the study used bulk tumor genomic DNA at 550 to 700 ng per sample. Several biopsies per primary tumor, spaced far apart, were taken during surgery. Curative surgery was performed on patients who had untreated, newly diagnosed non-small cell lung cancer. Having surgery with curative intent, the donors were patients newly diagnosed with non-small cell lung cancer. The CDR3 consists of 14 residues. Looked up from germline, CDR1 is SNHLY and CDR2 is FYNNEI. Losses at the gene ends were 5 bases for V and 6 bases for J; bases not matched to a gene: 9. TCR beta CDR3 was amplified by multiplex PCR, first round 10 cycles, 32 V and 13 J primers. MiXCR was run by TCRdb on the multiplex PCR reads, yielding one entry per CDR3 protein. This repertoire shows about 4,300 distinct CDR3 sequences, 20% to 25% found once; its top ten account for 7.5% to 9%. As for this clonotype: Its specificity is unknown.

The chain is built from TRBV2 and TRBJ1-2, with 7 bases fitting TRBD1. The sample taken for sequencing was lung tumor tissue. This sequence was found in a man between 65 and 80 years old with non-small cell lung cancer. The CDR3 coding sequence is TGTGCCAGCAGTTCTGAGACAGGGCGGGATGGCTACACCTTC. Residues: CASSSETGRDGYTF.